The 6 T cell receptor beta chains listed next were all sequenced from one sample in a study of Graves' ophthalmopathy and Graves' hyperthyroidism. CDR3 regions of TCR beta were amplified from RNA transcripts. HTBI-primed first-round RT-PCR preceded second-round multiplex PCR. One entry per CDR3 protein, called by TCRdb with MiXCR from the multiplex PCR reads. The sample consists of 900,000 to 1,200,000 distinct CDR3 sequences, about two fifths of them appearing once. Sequences were obtained from peripheral blood or thyroid tissue (not recorded which). These receptors were collected from an adult man with Graves' hyperthyroidism.

A word on this clonotype: A much larger clone is a single base away; this may be a read error. V is TRBV10-3 and J is TRBJ2-2; 7 bases fit TRBD1. Germline V CDR1 and CDR2: ENHRY, SYGVKD. Trimming took 7 bases from V and 0 from J; bases not matched to a gene: 8. The CDR3 spans 16 residues. CDR3 region: CAIKGAAPPNTGELFF. Written as DNA, the CDR3 is TGTGCCATCAAGGGGGCAGCCCCACCGAACACCGGGGAGCTGTTTTTT.

The rearrangement links TRBV7-9 to TRBJ2-6, with D perhaps TRBD1 or TRBD2 (5 bases each). Germline V gene sequence: CDR1 SEHNR, CDR2 FQNEAQ (reference sequence). The V gene lost 5 bases and the J gene lost 4 bases, with 18 bases spanning the gap. The CDR3 runs to 17 residues. The CDR3, as DNA: TGTGCCAGCAGCGGGGCGGCAGGGACGGACGGGGCCAACGTCCTGACTTTC. Translated: CASSGAAGTDGANVLTF. Based on the CDR3 plus reference TRBV7-9 and TRBJ2-6, the full variable domain is DTGVSQNPRHKITKRGQNVTFRCDPISEHNRLYWYRQTLGQGPEFLTYFQNEAQLEKSRLLSDRFSAERPKGSFSTLEIQRTEQGDSAMYLCASSGAAGTDGANVLTFGAGSRLTVL.

This clonotype was seen many times. V is TRBV7-6 and J is TRBJ2-2; the D is unclear. CDR1 is SGHVS and CDR2 is FNYEAQ in the germline V gene. Trimming removed 1 base from V and 1 base from J, with 19 bases in between. The CDR3 totals 19 residues. CDR3 nucleotide sequence: TGTGCCAGCAGCTTAGGCGCACCGCCGTTCCAGCGGAACACCGGGGAGCTGTTTTTT. This encodes CASSLGAPPFQRNTGELFF.

This chain links TRBV19 with TRBJ1-1, with TRBD1 matching over 9 bases. In germline, CDR1 is LNHDA, CDR2 SQIVND (reference sequence). CDR3 length: 13 amino acids. V lost 4 bases to trimming and J lost 7 bases; unmatched junction nucleotides: 4. CDR3 amino acids: CASSRGQGNEAFF. The CDR3 coding sequence is TGTGCCAGTAGTAGGGGACAGGGCAATGAAGCTTTCTTT.

With respect to this clonotype: This may arise from a read error, as a much more abundant clone is one base away. This chain uses TRBV20-1 with TRBJ1-5, with a weak D call TRBD1 (6 bases). The CDR3 runs 13 residues. Germline-derived CDR1 and CDR2 are DFQATT and SNEGSKA (reference sequence). CDR3 residues: CSATIGGRQPQPF. The CDR3, as DNA: TGCAGTGCCACGATCGGGGGGCGTCAGCCCCAGCCTTTT.

This clonotype was detected many times. The chain couples TRBV24-1 to TRBJ1-6; D not certain. The germline V and J ends were trimmed by 5 bases and 7 bases, with 8 bases remaining between them. CDR1 is KGHDR and CDR2 is SFDVKD in the germline V gene. The CDR3 totals 13 residues. The CDR3 bases are TGTGCCACCAGTGCCTCAGGAAATTCACCCCTCCACTTT. Encoded protein: CATSASGNSPLHF.